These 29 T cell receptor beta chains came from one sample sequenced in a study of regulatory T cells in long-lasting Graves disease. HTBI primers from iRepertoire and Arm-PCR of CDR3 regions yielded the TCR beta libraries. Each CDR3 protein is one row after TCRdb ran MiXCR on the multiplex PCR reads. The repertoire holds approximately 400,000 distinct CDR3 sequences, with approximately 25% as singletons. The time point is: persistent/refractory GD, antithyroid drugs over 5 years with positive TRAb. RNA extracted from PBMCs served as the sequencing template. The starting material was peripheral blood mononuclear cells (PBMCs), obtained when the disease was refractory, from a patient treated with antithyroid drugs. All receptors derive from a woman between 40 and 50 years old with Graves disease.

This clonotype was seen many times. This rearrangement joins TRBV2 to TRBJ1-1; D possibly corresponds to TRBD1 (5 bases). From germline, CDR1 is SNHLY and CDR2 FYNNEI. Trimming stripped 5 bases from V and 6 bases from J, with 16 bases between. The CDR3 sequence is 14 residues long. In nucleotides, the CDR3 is TGTGCCAGCAGTCCTTCGTGGGACGGCGCTGAAGCTTTCTTT. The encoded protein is CASSPSWDGAEAFF.

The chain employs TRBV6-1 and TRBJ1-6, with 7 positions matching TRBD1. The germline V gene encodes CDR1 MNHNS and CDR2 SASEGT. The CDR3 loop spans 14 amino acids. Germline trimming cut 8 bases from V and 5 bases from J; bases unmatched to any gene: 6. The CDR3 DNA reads TGTGCCAGCGGAGAGGGACAGCATAATTCACCCCTCCACTTT. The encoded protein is CASGEGQHNSPLHF.

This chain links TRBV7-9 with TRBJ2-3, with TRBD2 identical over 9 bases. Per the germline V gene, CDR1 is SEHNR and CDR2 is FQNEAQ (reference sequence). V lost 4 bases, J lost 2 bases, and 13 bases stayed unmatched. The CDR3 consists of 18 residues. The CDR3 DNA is TGTGCCAGCAGCTCCACCATAGCGGGAGTACGACCCACAGATACGCAGTATTTT. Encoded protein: CASSSTIAGVRPTDTQYF.

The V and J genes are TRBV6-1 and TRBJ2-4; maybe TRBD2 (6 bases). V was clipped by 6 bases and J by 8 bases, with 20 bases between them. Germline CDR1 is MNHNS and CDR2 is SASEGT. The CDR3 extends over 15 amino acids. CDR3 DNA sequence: TGTGCCAGCAGCGCCCTATGGCGGCCGGGGGACATTCAGTACTTC. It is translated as CASSALWRPGDIQYF.

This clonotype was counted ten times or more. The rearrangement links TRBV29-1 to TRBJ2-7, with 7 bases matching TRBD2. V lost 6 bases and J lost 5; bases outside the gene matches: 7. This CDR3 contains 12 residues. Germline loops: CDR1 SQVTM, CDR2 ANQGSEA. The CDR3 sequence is CSVQRDSHEQYF. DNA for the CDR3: TGCAGCGTCCAGCGGGATAGTCACGAGCAGTACTTC.

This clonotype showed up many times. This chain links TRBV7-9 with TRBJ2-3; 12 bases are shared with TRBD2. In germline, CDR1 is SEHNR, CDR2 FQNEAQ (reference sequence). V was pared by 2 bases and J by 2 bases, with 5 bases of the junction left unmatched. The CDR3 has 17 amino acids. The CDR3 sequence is CASSLRRLAGDTDTQYF. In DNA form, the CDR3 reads TGTGCCAGCAGCTTACGGAGACTAGCGGGGGACACAGATACGCAGTATTTT.

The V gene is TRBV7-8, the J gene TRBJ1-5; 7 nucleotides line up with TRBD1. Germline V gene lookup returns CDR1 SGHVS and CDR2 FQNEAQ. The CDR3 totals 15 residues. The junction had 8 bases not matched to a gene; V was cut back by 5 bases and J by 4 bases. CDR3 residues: CASSAPRGENQPQHF. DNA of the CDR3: TGTGCCAGCAGCGCGCCCAGGGGGGAAAATCAGCCCCAGCATTTT.

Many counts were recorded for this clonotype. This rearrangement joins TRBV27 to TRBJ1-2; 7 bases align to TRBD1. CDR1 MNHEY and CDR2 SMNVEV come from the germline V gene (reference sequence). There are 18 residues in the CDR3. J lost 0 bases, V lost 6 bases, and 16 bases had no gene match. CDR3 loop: CASSRRLEGAGSNYGYTF. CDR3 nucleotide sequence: TGTGCCAGCAGCCGGAGGCTCGAGGGGGCCGGCTCTAACTATGGCTACACCTTC.

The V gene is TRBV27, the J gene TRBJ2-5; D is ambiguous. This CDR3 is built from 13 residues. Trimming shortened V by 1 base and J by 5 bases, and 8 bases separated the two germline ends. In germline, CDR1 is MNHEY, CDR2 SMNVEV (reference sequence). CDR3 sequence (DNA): TGTGCCAGCAGTTTATTTGTCGGTGAGACCCAGTACTTC. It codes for CASSLFVGETQYF.

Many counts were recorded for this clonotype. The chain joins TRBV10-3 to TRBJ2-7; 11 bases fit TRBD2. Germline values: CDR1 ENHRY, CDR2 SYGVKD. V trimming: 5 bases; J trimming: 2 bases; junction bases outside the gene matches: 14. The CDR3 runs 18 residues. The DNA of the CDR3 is TGTGCCATCAGTATGTACGGGACCGGGACTAGCGGAACCTACGAGCAGTACTTC. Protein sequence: CAISMYGTGTSGTYEQYF.

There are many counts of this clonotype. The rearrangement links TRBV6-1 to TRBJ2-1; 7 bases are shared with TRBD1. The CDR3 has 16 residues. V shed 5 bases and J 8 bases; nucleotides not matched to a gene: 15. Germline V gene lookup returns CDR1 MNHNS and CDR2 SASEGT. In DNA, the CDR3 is TGTGCCAGCAGTCAACCGATAAGGACAGGTCTGGATGAGCAGTTCTTC. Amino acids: CASSQPIRTGLDEQFF.

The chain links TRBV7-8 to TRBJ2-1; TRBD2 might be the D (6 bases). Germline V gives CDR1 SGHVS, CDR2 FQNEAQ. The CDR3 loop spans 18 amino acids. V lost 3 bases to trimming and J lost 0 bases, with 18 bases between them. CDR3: CASSFDSSGKSSYNEQFF. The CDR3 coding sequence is TGTGCCAGCAGCTTTGATAGTAGCGGTAAAAGCTCCTACAATGAGCAGTTCTTC.

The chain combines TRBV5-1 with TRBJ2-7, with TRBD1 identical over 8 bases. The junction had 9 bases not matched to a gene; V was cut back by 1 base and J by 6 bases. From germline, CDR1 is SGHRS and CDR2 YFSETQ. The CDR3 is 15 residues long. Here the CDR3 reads CASSLQGAGVGEQYF. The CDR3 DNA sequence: TGCGCCAGCAGCTTGCAGGGGGCAGGGGTCGGCGAGCAGTACTTC. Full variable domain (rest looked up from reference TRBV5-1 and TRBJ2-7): KAGVTQTPRYLIKTRGQQVTLSCSPISGHRSVSWYQQTPGQGLQFLFEYFSETQRNKGNFPGRFSGRQFSNSRSEMNVSTLELGDSALYLCASSLQGAGVGEQYFGPGTRLTVT.

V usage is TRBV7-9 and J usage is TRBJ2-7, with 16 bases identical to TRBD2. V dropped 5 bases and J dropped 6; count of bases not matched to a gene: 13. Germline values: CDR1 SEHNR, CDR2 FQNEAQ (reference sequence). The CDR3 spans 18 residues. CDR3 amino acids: CASSDSSGTSGRASEQYF. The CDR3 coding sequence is TGTGCCAGCAGCGATAGCTCGGGGACTAGCGGGAGGGCCAGCGAGCAGTACTTC.

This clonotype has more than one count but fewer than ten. The CDR3 spells CASSTLRGGKIYEQYF. The CDR3 region has the DNA TGTGCCAGCAGCACCCTAAGAGGGGGGAAAATCTACGAGCAGTACTTC. This chain joins TRBV7-9 and TRBJ2-7, with D perhaps being TRBD1 or TRBD2 (6 bases each). This CDR3 is 16 amino acids long. V was clipped by 5 bases and J by 3 bases, with 20 bases between them. CDR1 is SEHNR and CDR2 is FQNEAQ in the germline V gene (reference sequence).

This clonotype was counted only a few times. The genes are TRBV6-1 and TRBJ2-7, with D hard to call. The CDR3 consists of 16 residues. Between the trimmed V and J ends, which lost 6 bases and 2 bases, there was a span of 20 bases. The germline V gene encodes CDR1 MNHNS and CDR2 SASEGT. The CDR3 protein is CASSTVLRRNPYEQYF. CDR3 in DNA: TGTGCCAGCAGCACTGTTCTCCGGAGAAACCCCTACGAGCAGTACTTC.

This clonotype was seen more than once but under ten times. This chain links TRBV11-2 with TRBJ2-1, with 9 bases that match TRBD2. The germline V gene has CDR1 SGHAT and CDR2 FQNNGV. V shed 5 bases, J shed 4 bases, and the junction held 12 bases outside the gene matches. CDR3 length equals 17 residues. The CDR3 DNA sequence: TGTGCCAGCAGCGCCTACTTACTAGCGGGCGCATACAATGAGCAGTTCTTC. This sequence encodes CASSAYLLAGAYNEQFF.

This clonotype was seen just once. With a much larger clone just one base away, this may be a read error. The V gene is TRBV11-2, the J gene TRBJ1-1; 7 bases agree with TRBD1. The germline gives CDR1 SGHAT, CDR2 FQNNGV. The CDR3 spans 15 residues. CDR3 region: CVSSLARTGDTEAFF. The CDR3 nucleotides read TGTGTCAGCAGCTTAGCACGGACAGGAGACACTGAAGCTTTCTTT.

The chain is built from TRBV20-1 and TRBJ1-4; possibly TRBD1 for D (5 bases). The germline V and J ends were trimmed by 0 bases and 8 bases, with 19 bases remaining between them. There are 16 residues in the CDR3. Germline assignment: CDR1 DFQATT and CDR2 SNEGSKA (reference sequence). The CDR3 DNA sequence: TGCAGTGCTAGAGAGGGGGGGACGGTGAGACCAGAAAAACTGTTTTTT. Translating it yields CSAREGGTVRPEKLFF.

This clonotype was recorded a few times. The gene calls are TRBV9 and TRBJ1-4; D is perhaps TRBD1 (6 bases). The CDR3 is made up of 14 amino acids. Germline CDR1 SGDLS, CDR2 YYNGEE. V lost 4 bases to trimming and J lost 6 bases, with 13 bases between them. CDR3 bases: TGTGCCAGCAGCCCGGACAGTCTGCATGAAAAACTGTTTTTT. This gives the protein CASSPDSLHEKLFF.

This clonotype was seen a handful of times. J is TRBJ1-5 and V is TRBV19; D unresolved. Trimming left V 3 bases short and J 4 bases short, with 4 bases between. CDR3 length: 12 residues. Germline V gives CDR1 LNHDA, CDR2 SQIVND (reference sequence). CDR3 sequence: CASSIMNQPQHF. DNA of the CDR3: TGTGCCAGTAGTATCATGAATCAGCCCCAGCATTTT.

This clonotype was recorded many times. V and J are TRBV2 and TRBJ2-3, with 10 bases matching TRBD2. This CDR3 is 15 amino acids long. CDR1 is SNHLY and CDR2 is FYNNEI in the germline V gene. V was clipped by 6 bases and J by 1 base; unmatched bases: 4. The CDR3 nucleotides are TGTGCCAGCAGCAGACTAGCGGGTGGCACAGATACGCAGTATTTT. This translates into CASSRLAGGTDTQYF.

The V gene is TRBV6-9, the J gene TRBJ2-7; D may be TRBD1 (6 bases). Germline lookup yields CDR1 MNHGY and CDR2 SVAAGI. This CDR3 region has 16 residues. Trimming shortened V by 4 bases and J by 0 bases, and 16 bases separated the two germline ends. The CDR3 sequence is CASSSFFQGSSYEQYF. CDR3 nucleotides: TGTGCCAGCAGTTCCTTCTTCCAGGGGAGCTCCTACGAGCAGTACTTC.

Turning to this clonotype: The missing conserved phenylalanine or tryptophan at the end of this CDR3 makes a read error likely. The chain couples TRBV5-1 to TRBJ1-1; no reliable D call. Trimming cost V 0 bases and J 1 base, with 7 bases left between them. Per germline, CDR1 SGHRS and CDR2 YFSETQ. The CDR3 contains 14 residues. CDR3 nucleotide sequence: TGCGCCAGCAGCTTGGTGGCAGGGAACACTGAAGCTTTCCTT. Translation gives CASSLVAGNTEAFL.

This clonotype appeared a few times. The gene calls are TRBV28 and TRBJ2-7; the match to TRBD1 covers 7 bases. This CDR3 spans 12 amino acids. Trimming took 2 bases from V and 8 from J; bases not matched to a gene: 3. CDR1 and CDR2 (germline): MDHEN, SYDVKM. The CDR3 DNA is TGTGCCAGCAGTTTAGGACAGGCCAAGCAGTACTTC. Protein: CASSLGQAKQYF. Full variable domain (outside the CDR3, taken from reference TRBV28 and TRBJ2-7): DVKVTQSSRYLVKRTGEKVFLECVQDMDHENMFWYRQDPGLGLRLIYFSYDVKMKEKGDIPEGYSVSREKKERFSLILESASTNQTSMYLCASSLGQAKQYFGPGTRLTVT.

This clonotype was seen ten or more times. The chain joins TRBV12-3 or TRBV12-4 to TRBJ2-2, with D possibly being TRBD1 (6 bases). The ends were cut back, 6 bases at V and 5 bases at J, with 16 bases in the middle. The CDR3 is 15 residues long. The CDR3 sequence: CASRTYRARTGELFF. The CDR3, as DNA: TGTGCCAGCAGGACGTACAGGGCACGTACCGGGGAGCTGTTTTTT.

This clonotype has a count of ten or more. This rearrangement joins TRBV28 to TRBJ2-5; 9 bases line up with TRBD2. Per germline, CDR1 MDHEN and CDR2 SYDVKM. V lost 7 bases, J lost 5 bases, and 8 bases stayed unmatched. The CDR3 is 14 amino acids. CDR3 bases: TGTGCCAGCACCATTAGCGGGGGTTTGGAGACCCAGTACTTC. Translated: CASTISGGLETQYF.

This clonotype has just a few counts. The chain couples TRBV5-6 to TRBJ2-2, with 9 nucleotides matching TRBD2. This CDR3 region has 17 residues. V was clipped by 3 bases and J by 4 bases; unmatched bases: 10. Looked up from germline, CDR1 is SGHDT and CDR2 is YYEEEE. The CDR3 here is CASSSPLRGRVTGELFF. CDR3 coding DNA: TGTGCCAGCAGCTCGCCCCTCCGCGGGAGGGTCACCGGGGAGCTGTTTTTT.

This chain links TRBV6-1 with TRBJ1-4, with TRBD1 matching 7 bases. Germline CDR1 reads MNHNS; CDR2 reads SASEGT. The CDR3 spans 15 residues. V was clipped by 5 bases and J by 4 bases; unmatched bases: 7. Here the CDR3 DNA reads TGTGCCAGCAGTCCCTACAGGGGCCTTAATGAAAAACTGTTTTTT. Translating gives CASSPYRGLNEKLFF.